This paragraph covers one TCR beta chain sequence. This entry is derived from a study of radiotherapy plus CTLA-4 blockade in lung cancer. Sequencing used immunoSEQ multiplex PCR; TCRdb keeps in-frame clones, though not all of them. The sample holds approximately 50,000 clones, about three quarters seen once. The trim removed 4 bases at V and 1 base at J, leaving 11 bases unmatched. Germline V lookup: CDR1 MGHRA, CDR2 YSYEKL. CDR3 length equals 17 residues. The specimen was peripheral blood, collected from a patient treated with radiotherapy plus ipilimumab. The TCR was taken from a human donor with non-small cell lung cancer who had a complete response to radiotherapy plus ipilimumab. The chain combines TRBV4-1 with TRBJ1-1, with 8 bases lining up with TRBD1. The CDR3 DNA reads TGCGCCAGCAGCCGGAATCCAGGGGGCTCGGAGAACACTGAAGCTTTCTTT. Its translation is CASSRNPGGSENTEAFF.